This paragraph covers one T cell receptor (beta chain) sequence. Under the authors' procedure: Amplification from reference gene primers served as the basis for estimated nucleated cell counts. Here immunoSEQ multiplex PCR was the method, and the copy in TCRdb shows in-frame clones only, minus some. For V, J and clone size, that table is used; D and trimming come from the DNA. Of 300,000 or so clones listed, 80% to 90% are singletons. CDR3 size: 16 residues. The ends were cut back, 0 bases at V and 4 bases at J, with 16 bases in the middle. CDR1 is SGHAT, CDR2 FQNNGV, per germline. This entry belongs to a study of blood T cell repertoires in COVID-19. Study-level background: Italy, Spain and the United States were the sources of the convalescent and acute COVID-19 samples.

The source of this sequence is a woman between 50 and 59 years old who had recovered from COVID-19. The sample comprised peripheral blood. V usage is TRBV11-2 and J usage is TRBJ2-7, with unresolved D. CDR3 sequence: CASSLEKSRGPYEQYF. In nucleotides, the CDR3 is TGTGCCAGCAGCTTAGAGAAGTCCCGCGGCCCGTACGAGCAGTACTTC.